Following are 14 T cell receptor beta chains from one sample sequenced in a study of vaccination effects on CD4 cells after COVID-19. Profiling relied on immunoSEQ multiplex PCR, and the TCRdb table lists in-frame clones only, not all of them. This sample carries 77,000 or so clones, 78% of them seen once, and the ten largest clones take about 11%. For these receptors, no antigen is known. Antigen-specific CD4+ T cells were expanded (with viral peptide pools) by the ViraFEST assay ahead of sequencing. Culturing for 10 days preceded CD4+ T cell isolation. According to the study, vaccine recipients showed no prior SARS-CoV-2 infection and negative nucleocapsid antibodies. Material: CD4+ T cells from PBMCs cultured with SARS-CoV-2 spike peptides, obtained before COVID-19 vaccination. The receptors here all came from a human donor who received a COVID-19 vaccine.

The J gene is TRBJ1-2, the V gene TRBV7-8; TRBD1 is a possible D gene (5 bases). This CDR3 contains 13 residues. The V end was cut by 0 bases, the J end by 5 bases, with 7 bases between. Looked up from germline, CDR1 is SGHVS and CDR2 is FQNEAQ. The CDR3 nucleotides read TGTGCCAGCAGCTTAGCAGGGGCATATGGCTACACCTTC. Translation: CASSLAGAYGYTF.

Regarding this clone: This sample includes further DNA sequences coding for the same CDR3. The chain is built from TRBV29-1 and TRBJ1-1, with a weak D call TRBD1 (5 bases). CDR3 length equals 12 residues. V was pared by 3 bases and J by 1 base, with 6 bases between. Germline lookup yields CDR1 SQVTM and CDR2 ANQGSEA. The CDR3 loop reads CSVERGNTEAFF. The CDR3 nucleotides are TGCAGCGTTGAGAGGGGGAACACTGAAGCTTTCTTT.

CDR3 DNA: TGCGCCAGCAGCGCCGCCGGGGGGCGAGATACGCAGTATTTT. Protein sequence: CASSAAGGRDTQYF. The genes are TRBV5-1 and TRBJ2-3, with D maybe TRBD2 (7 bases). CDR3 length equals 14 residues. Trimming stripped 4 bases from V and 5 bases from J, with 14 bases between. Germline values: CDR1 SGHRS, CDR2 YFSETQ.

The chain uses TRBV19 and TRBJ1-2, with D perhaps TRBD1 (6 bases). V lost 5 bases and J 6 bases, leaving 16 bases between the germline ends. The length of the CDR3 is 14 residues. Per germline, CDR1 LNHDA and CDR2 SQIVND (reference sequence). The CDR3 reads CASSRQQGGNGYTF. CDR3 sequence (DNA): TGTGCCAGTAGTCGTCAACAGGGAGGCAATGGCTACACCTTC.

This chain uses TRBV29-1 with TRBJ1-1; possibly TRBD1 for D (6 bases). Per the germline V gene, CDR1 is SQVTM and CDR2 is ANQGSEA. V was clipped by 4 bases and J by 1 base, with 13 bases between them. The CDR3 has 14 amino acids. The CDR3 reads CSVGRGAGNTEAFF. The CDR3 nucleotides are TGCAGCGTTGGCAGGGGCGCGGGGAACACTGAAGCTTTCTTT.

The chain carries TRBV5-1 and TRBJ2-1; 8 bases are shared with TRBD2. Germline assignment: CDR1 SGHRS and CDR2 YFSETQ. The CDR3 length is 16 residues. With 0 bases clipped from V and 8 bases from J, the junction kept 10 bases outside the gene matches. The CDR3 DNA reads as TGCGCCAGCAGCTTGGCCGGCGGGGGGCGATTCGATGAGCAGTTCTTC. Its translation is CASSLAGGGRFDEQFF.

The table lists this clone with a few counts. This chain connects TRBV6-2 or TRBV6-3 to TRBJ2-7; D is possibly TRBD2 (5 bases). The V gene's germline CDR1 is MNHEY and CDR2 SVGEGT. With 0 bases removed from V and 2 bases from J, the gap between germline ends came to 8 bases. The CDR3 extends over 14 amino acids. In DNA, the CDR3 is TGTGCCAGCAGTTACTCGAGAGGGACCTACGAGCAGTACGTC. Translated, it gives CASSYSRGTYEQYV.

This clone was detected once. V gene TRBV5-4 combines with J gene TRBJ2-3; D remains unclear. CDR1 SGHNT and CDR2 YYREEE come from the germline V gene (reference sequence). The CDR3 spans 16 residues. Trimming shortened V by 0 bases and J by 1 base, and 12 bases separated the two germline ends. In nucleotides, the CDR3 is TGTGCCAGCAGCTTGGCACCCCAGTTGGGCACAGATACGCAGTATTTT. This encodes CASSLAPQLGTDTQYF.

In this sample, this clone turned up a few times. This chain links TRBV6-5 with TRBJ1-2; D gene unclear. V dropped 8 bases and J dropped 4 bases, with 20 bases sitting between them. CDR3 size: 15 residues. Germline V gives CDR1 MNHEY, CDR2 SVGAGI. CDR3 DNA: TGTGCCAGCGACCCGCAGATACGTTCGGGCTATGGCTACACCTTC. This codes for CASDPQIRSGYGYTF.

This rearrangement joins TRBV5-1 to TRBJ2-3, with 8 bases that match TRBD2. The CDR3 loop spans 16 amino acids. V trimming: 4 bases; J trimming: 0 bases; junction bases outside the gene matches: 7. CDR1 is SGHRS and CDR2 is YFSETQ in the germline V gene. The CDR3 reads CASSVRGARSTDTQYF. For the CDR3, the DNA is TGCGCCAGCAGCGTGCGGGGGGCGCGTAGCACAGATACGCAGTATTTT.

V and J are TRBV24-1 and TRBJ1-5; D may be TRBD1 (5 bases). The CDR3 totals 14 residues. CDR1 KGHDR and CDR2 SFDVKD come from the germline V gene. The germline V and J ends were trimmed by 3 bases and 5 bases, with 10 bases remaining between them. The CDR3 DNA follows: TGTGCCACCAGTGATATTGGGGACCATCAGCCCCAGCATTTT. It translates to CATSDIGDHQPQHF.

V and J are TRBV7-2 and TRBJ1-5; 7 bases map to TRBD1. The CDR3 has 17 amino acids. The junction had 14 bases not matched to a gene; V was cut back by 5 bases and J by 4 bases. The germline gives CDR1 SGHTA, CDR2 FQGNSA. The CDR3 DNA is TGTGCCAGCAGCCTGCGGACAGGCCCTACGGCGAATCAGCCCCAGCATTTT. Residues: CASSLRTGPTANQPQHF. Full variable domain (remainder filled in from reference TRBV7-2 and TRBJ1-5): GAGVSQSPSNKVTEKGKDVELRCDPISGHTALYWYRQSLGQGLEFLIYFQGNSAPDKSGLPSDRFSAERTGGSVSTLTIQRTQQEDSAVYLCASSLRTGPTANQPQHFGDGTRLSIL.

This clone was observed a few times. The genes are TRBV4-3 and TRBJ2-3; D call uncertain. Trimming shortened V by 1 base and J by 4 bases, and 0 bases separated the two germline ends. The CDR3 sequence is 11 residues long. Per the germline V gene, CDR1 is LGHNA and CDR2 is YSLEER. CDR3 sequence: CASSQADTQYF. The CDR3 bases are TGCGCCAGCAGCCAAGCAGATACGCAGTATTTT.

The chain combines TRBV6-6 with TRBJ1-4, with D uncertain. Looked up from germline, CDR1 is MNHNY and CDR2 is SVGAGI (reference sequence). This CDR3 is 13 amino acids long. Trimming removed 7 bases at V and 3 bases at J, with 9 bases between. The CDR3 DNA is TGTGCCAGCACCATCGCCGCTAATGAAAAACTGTTTTTT. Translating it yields CASTIAANEKLFF.